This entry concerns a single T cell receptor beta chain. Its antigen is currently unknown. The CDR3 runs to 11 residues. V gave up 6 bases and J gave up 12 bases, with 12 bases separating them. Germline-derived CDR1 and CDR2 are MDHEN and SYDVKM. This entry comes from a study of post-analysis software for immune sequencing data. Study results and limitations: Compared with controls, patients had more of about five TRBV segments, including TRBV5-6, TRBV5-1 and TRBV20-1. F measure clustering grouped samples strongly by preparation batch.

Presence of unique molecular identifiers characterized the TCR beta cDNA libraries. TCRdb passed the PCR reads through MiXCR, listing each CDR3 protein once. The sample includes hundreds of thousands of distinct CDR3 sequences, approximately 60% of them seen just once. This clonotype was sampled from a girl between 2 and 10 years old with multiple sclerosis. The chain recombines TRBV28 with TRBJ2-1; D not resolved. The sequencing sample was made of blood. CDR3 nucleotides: TGTGCCAGCAGCCTAATGCGAACGCAGTTCTTC. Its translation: CASSLMRTQFF.